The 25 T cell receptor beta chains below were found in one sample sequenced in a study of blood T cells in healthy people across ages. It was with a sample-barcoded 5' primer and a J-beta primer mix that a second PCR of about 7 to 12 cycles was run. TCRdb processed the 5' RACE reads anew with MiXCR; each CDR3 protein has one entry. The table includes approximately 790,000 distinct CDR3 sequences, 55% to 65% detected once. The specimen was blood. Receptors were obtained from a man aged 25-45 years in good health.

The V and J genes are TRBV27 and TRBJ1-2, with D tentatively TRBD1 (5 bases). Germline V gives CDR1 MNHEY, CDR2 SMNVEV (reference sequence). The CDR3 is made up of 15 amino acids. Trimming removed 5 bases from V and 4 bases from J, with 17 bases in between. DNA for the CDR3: TGTGCCAGCAGTCCTACCGGGGCCGGAATCTATGGCTACACCTTC. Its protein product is CASSPTGAGIYGYTF.

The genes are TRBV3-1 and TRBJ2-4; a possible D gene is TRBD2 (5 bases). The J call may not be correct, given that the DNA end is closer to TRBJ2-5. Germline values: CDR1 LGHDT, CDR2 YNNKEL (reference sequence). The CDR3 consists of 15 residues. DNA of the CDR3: TGTGCCAGCAGCCAAGTTTCTCGGGGCCAAGAGACCCAGTACTTC. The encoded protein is CASSQVSRGQETQYF.

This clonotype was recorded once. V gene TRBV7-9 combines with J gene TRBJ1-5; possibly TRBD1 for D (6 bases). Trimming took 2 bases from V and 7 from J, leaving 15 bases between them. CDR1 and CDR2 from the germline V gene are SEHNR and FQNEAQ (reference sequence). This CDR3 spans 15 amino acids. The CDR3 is CASSLTAQGPQPQHF. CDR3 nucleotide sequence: TGTGCCAGCAGCTTAACAGCACAGGGCCCCCAGCCCCAGCATTTT.

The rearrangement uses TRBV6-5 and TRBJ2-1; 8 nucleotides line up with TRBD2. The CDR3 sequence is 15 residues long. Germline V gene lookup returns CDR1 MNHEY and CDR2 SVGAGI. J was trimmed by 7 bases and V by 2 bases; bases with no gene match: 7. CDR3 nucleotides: TGTGCCAGCAGTTACGCGACGGGGGGGCGGAATGAGCAGTTCTTC. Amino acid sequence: CASSYATGGRNEQFF.

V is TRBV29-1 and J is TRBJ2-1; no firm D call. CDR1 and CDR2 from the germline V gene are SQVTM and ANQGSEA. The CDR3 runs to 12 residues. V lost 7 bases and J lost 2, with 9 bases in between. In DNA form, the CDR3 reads TGCAGCGGGGGAAGTACCTACAATGAGCAGTTCTTC. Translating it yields CSGGSTYNEQFF.

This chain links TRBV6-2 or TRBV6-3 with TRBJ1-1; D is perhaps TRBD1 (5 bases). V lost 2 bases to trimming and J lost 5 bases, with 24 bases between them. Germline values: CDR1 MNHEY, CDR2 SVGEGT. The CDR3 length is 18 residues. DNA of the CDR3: TGTGCCAGCAGTTACACCCTCGTGAGGGGATTGTCGAAAACTGAAGCTTTCTTT. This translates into CASSYTLVRGLSKTEAFF.

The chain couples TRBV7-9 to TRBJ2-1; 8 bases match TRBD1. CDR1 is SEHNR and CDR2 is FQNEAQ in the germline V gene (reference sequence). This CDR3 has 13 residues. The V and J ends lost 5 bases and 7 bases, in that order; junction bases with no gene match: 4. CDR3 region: CASSLRTGNEQFF. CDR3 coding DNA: TGTGCCAGCAGCCTAAGGACAGGGAATGAGCAGTTCTTC.

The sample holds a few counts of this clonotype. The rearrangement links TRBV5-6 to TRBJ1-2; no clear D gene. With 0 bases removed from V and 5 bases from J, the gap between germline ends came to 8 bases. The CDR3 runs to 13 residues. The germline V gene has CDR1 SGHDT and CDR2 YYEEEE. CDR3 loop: CASSLDVVYGYTF. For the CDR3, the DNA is TGTGCCAGCAGCTTGGACGTGGTATATGGCTACACCTTC.

Written as DNA, the CDR3 is TGTGCCAGCAGCTTGAACAGGACCCCTAATTCACCCCTCCACTTT. Its translation: CASSLNRTPNSPLHF. The chain couples TRBV5-6 to TRBJ1-6, with a weak D call TRBD1 (5 bases). CDR1 SGHDT and CDR2 YYEEEE come from the germline V gene. This CDR3 has 15 residues. V lost 1 base to trimming and J lost 6 bases, with 11 bases between them.

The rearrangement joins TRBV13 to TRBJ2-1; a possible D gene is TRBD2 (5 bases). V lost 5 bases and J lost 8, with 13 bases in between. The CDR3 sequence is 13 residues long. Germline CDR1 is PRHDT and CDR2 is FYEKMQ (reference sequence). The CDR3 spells CASSPSDGDEQFF. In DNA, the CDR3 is TGTGCCAGCAGCCCTAGTGACGGGGATGAGCAGTTCTTC.

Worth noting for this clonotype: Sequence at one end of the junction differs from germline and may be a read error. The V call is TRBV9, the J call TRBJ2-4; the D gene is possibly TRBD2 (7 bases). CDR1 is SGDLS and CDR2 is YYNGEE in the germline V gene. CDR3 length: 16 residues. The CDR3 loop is CASSVARGGSKNIQYF. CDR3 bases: TGTGCCAGTAGCGTAGCGAGGGGGGGGTCCAAAAACATTCAGTACTTC. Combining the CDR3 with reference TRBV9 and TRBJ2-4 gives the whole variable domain DSGVTQTPKHLITATGQRVTLRCSPRSGDLSVYWYQQSLDQGLQFLIQYYNGEERAKGNILERFSAQQFPDLHSELNLSSLELGDSALYFCASSVARGGSKNIQYFGAGTRLSVL.

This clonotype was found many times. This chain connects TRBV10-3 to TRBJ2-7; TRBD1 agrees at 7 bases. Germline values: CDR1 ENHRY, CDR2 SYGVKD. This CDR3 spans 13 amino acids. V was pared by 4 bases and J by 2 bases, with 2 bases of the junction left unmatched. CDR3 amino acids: CAISGQGAYEQYF. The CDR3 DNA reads TGTGCCATCAGTGGGCAGGGGGCCTACGAGCAGTACTTC.

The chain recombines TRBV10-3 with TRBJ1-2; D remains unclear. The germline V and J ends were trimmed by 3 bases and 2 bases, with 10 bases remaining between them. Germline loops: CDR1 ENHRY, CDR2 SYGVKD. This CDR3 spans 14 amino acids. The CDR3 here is CAISDYGKNYGYTF. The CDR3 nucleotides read TGTGCCATCAGTGATTATGGGAAAAACTATGGCTACACCTTC.

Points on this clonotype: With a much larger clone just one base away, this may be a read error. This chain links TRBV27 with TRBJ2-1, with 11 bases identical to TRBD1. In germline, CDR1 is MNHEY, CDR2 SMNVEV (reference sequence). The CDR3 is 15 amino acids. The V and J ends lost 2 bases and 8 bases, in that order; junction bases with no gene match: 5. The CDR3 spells CASSLPGTGGHEQFF. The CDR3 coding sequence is TGTGCCAGCAGTTTACCCGGGACAGGGGGTCATGAGCAGTTCTTC.

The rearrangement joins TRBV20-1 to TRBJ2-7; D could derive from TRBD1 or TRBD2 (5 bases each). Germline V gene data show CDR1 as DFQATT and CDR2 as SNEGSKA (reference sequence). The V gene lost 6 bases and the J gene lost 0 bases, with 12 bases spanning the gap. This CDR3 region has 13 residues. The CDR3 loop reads CSAEGPVSYEQYF. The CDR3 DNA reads TGCAGTGCAGAGGGACCGGTCTCCTACGAGCAGTACTTC.

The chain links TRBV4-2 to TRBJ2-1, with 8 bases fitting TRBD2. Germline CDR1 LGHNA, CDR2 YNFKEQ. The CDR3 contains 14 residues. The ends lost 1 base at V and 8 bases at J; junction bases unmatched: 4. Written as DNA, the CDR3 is TGTGCCAGCAGCCAAGCGGGACTAGGGGATGAGCAGTTCTTC. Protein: CASSQAGLGDEQFF.

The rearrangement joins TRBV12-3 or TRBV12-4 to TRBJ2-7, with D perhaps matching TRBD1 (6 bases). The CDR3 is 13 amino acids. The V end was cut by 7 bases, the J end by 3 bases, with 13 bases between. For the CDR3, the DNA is TGTGCCAGCACCGACAGGCCTTACTACGAGCAGTACTTC. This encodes CASTDRPYYEQYF.

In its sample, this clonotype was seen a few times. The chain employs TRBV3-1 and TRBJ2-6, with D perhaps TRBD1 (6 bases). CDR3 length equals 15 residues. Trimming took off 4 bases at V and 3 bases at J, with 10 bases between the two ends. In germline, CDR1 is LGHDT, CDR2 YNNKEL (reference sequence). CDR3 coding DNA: TGTGCCAGCAGCCCACAGGGATATGGGGCCAACGTCCTGACTTTC. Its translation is CASSPQGYGANVLTF.

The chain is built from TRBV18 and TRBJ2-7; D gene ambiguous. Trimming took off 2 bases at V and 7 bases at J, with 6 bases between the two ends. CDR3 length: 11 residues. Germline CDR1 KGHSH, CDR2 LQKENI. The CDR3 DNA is TGTGCCAGCTCACCAGCTGGGGAGCAGTACTTC. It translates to CASSPAGEQYF.

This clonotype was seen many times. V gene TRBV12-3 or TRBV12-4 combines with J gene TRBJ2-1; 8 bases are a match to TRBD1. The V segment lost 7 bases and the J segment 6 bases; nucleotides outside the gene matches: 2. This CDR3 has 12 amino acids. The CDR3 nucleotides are TGTGCCAGCACCACAGGGGGCAATGAGCAGTTCTTC. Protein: CASTTGGNEQFF.

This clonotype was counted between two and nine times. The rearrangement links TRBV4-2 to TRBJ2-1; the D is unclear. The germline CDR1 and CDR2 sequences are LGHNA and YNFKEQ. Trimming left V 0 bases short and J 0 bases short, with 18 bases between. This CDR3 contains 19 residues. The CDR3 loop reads CASSQETEATASSYNEQFF. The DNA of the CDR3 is TGTGCCAGCAGCCAAGAAACTGAGGCCACAGCGAGCTCCTACAATGAGCAGTTCTTC.

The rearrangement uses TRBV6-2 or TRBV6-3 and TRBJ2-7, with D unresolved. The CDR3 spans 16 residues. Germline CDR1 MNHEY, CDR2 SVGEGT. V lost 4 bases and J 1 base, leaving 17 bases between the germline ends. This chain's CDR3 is CASSSPDGRASYEQYF. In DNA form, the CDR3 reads TGTGCCAGCAGTTCCCCTGATGGGCGTGCTTCCTACGAGCAGTACTTC.

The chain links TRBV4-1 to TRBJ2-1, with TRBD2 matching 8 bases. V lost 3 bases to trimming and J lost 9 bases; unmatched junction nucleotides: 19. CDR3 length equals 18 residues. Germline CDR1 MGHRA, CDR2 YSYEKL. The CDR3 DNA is TGCGCCAGCAGCCACCGGTGGGCGACGAATAGCGGGGAATTTGAGCAGTTCTTC. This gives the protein CASSHRWATNSGEFEQFF.

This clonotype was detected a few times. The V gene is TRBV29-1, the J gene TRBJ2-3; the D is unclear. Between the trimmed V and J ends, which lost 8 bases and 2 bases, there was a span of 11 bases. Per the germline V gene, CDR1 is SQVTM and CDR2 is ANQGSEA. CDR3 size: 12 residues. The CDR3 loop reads CSWGQNTDTQYF. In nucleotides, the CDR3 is TGCAGCTGGGGTCAGAACACAGATACGCAGTATTTT.

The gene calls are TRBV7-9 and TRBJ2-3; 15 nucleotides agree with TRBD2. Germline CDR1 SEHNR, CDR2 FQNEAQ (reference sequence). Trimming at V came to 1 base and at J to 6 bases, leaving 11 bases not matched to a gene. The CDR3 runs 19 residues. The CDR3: CASSLEYIGLAGGTDTQYF. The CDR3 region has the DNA TGTGCCAGCAGCTTAGAGTACATCGGACTAGCGGGGGGGACGGATACGCAGTATTTT.